Reported below is one TCR beta chain. There is no known antigen for this receptor. Base qualities are not at hand, and no much larger clone is one base apart. The record originates from a study of Graves' ophthalmopathy and Graves' hyperthyroidism (dated 2018 in TCRdb). Looking at the study overall: Peripheral blood samples were taken at the time of initial diagnosis, before any treatment was given. In total, approximately 130 blood samples were TCR-sequenced: approximately 42 ophthalmopathy, about 75 hyperthyroidism and about 17 hyperthyroidism-to-ophthalmopathy patients. To explore V-J signatures distinguishing ophthalmopathy from hyperthyroidism, a discovery set of under 110 patients (around 44 ophthalmopathy, 55 to 60 stable hyperthyroidism) was enrolled. The study used signatures of the TCR beta repertoire to tell Graves' ophthalmopathy apart from Graves' hyperthyroidism and to predict which patients would progress to ophthalmopathy. In 6 or 7 hyperthyroidism patients, T-cell repertoires of thyroid tissue and blood were compared. An independent validation cohort was composed of some 18 hyperthyroidism patients and some 16 patients who later progressed from hyperthyroidism to ophthalmopathy. Following sampling, methimazole starting at 30 mg daily was administered to hyperthyroidism patients, and high-dose intravenous methylprednisolone was administered to ophthalmopathy patients. The paper as a whole reports these results and caveats: In validation, the model predicted ophthalmopathy progression with nearly 71% sensitivity and 72% to 80% specificity; about a dozen predicted patients were CT-confirmed with GO in a median of 6.5 months. In cross-validation, the 13-signature model distinguished ophthalmopathy from stable hyperthyroidism with just over 85% sensitivity and nearly 82% specificity, and in the test set the corresponding values were roughly 78% and 74%. No statistical method was used to set the sample size in advance, and the investigators knew which group each participant was assigned to. Most expanded thyroid clonotypes with a frequency above 0.001 also appeared in blood, which suggests that blood repertoires may reflect the immune response in the thyroid.

For repertoire sequencing, TCR beta CDR3 regions were amplified from RNA transcripts. The first round of RT-PCR was done with HTBI primers and the Qiagen OneStep RT-PCR kit, and was followed by a second round of multiplex PCR, then size selection and purification. Libraries were sequenced paired-end with 100 bp reads on an Illumina HiSeq2000. In the paper's pipeline: SOAPnuke was used to process the reads, throwing out any read that had adapters, had uncalled bases, had a mean Phred below 15, or lacked an exact constant-primer or identifier match. COPE v1.2.5 was used to merge high-quality paired reads. Each unique nucleotide sequence was treated as a clonotype, and MiTCR v1.1 was used to align the clonotypes to the IMGT TRB V, D and J references. The analysis was limited to V-J combinations with a frequency above 0.0001, which together covered roughly 99% of repertoires. For each V-J combination, a TCR clonal expansion and chaos score was defined as the ratio of F50 clonal expansion to chaos observed in the TCRdist matrix. Welch's t-statistics and random forest were used to reduce the features to 10 to 15 V-J combinations, which were then used as input to a naive Bayes classifier. Thyroid-blood repertoire similarity was quantified with the Morisita-Horn index. TCRdb passed the public sequencing reads through fastp at Q25 and MiXCR, retaining productive beta sequences. Each CDR3 protein appears once, grouped with its most common genes and DNA. The V and J calls follow TCRdb's processing rather than the paper's. This sample comprises 650,000 to 900,000 distinct CDR3 sequences, 35% to 50% of them detected only once. The top ten clones comprise about 40% of the sample.

Patients with ophthalmopathy had moderately to severely active disease, with a Clinical Activity Score of 3 or more, a NOSPECS grade of 4 or more, and a disease duration of less than 3 months. Patients with other autoimmune diseases, uncontrolled infections, pregnancy or lactation were excluded from the study. Diagnosis was based on clinical symptoms, serum thyroxine, TRAb, thyroid ultrasound and orbital computed tomography. PBMCs were isolated from 8 to 10 ml of fresh peripheral blood by Ficoll-Paque density gradient centrifugation. Total RNA was extracted with Trizol reagent and quality-checked on an Agilent 2100 Bioanalyzer. According to the germline V gene, CDR1 reads MNHEY and CDR2 reads SVGAGI. Including the terminal cysteine and phenylalanine, the CDR3 comprises 14 residues. Of all the DNA, just the CDR3 is kept, 42 bases in frame from base 1. V and J are truncated by 2 bases and 4 bases respectively, leaving an intervening sequence of 11 bases.

The TCR originated in an adult man with Graves' ophthalmopathy. The material sequenced was peripheral blood. The chain was built from TRBV6-5 and TRBJ1-1; perhaps TRBD1 is the D gene, with 5 bases matching. The CDR3 protein: CASSYGGEGTEAFF. The base sequence is TGTGCCAGCAGTTACGGGGGAGAGGGCACTGAAGCTTTCTTT.